This T cell receptor beta chain was recorded in a study of T cell responses to AZD1222 COVID-19 vaccine. Germline CDR1 SNHLY, CDR2 FYNNEI. V was clipped by 2 bases and J by 7 bases, with 15 bases between them. This CDR3 spans 15 amino acids. TCRdb keeps only in-frame clones here, not all; method: immunoSEQ multiplex PCR. Of approximately 65,000 clones in the sample, 60% to 85% were seen once. Regarding this clone: Its target is not known.

Study-level findings and limits: After two AZD1222 doses, spike-specific TCR breadth and depth rose versus day 0. Scientists sampled the repertoires only once the peak T cell response had passed. Regions 160-218 and 743-854 dominated among vaccine-associated CD4 TCRs spanning spike.

The sample here was peripheral blood, taken on day 0 of AZD1222 vaccination. The rearrangement joins TRBV2 to TRBJ2-1; the D gene is possibly TRBD2 (6 bases). The TCR sequence derives from an adult in good health. CDR3 residues: CASSEWDSPLNEQFF. The CDR3 DNA is TGTGCCAGCAGTGAATGGGACTCCCCCCTAAATGAGCAGTTCTTC.